This entry features one T cell receptor (beta chain) sequence. The antigen remains unidentified. This entry comes from a study of shared clonotypes between healthy human individuals. Study-level points and caveats: Researchers found naive subsets generally carried larger estimated richness than memory subsets. The authors expected sequencing depth to affect clonotype sharing among donors.

TCRdb's table, derived via immunoSEQ multiplex PCR, lists solely in-frame clones and lacks some. Here the sample spans roughly 2.2 million clones, more than 85% being singletons. The CDR3 runs to 13 residues. Germline V gene sequence: CDR1 SQVTM, CDR2 ANQGSEA. V shed 7 bases and J shed 3 bases, with 13 bases lying between them. Both subsets, CD45RA+ naive and CD45RA-negative memory, were split from the CD4+ cells. The gene calls are TRBV29-1 and TRBJ1-5, with TRBD1 as a possible D gene (6 bases). This clonotype was obtained from a man aged 18 to 30 in good health. Some clones in this sample may be carry-over from other donors' samples. The sample consisted of naive CD4+ T cells from PBMCs. Specified subset: CD45RA+ positively selected. The CDR3 here is CSATRTDNQPQHF. The CDR3 DNA reads as TGCAGCGCAACTAGGACAGACAATCAGCCCCAGCATTTT.